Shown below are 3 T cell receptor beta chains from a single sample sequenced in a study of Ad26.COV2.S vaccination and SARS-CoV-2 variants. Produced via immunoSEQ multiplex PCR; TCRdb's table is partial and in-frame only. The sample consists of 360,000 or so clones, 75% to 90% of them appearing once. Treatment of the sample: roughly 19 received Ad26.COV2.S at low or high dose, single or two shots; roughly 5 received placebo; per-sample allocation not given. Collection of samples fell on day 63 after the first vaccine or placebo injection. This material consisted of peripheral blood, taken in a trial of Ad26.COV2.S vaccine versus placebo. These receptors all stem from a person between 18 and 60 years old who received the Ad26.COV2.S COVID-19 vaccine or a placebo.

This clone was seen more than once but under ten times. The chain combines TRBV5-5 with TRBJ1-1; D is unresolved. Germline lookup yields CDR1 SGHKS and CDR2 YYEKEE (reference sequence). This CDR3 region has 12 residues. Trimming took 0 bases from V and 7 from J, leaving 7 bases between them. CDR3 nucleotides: TGTGCCAGCAGCTTGGAAGTCGGTGAAGCTTTCTTT. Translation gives CASSLEVGEAFF.

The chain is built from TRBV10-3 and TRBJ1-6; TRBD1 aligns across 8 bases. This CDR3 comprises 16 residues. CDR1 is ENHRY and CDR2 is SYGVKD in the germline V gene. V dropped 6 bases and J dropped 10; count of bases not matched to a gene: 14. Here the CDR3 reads CAISDIRTGTGSPLHF. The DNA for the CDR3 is TGTGCCATCAGCGATATTCGGACAGGGACAGGCTCACCCCTCCACTTT.

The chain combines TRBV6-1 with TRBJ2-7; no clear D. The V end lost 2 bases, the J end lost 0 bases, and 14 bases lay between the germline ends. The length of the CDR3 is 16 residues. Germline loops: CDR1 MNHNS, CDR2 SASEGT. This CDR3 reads CASSEIGTFPSYEQYF. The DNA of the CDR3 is TGTGCCAGCAGTGAAATTGGAACATTCCCCTCCTACGAGCAGTACTTC.